The clone carrying this T cell receptor beta chain was recorded a few times. Its antigen remains unknown. This record belongs to a study of Graves' ophthalmopathy and Graves' hyperthyroidism. General study points: Blood shared most expanded thyroid clonotypes above 0.001 frequency.

Ophthalmopathy donors' eye disease showed moderate-to-severe activity, CAS of at least 3, NOSPECS of at least 4 and duration under 3 months. Other autoimmune diseases, uncontrolled infections, pregnancy and lactation each led to patient exclusion. The PBMCs had their origin in around 10 ml of fresh peripheral blood. Germline V CDR1 and CDR2: SEHNR, FQNEAQ (reference sequence). CDR3 length equals 15 residues. The V gene end was trimmed by 6 bases and the J gene end by 7 bases; junction bases not matched to a gene: 10. RNA served as the template for amplifying TCR beta CDR3 regions. First-round RT-PCR used HTBI primers; second-round multiplex PCR followed. TCRdb re-derived calls from the multiplex PCR reads in MiXCR, one entry per CDR3 protein. The sample lists about 740,000 distinct CDR3 sequences; roughly 41% were seen once.

Sequenced: peripheral blood. The chain combines TRBV7-9 with TRBJ2-2; 8 positions match TRBD1. This TCR was recovered from an adult man with Graves' ophthalmopathy. CDR3 nucleotide sequence: TGTGCCAGCAGTACCGCCGTGACAGGGGTCGGGGAGCTGTTTTTT. This encodes CASSTAVTGVGELFF.